This T cell receptor beta chain was identified during a study of cytomegalovirus exposure and HLA in healthy donors (TCRdb year 2017). In terms of the full investigation: An earlier analysis of approximately 640 of the donors reported approximately 270 Gb of sequence data and 117 million unique TCR beta sequences from 150 million to 200 million T cells. The aim of the study was to test whether cataloging public T cell receptors could identify signatures of past pathogen exposure. Of the 350 to 450 genotyped donors, roughly 80% were placed in the genetic ancestry cluster associated with self-reported Caucasian donors. Besides the first cohort of more than 650 subjects, a separate validation cohort made up of 95 to 150 different subjects was used. An earlier analysis of around 540 of the donors applied high-throughput TCR beta sequencing to assess whether each TCR beta V gene segment acted as functional or pseudogenic. Rather than using new phenotypic data, the later analysis identified candidate immune exposures from TCR beta sequences and from how often those sequences occurred across donors. Both class I and class II loci were covered by HLA typing, at four-digit resolution. Across about 380 genotyped donors of the cohort, an average of about 240,000 unique TCR beta nucleotide sequences per donor were sequenced, and roughly a sixth of those sequences were non-productive. The T cell repertoires of 670 or so subjects were profiled by immunosequencing and related to cytomegalovirus serostatus. High-throughput TCR immunosequencing, statistical association of individual TCRs with disease status, and machine learning were combined to predict cytomegalovirus infection status. Approximately 310 gigabases of sequencing data and 78 million or so unique TCR sequences were included in an early release covering roughly 600 HLA-typed donors. A later genetic analysis used genome-wide SNP genotypes for about 65% of the 666 donors, treating that subset as a discovery cohort. The number of typed donors differed by locus: roughly 629-640 for A, B, C, DRB1 and DQB1; approximately 530 for DQA1; 606 for DPA1; and roughly 450 for DPB1. Donor age, sex, ethnicity and CMV serostatus were compiled alongside the repertoire data. About five DR-DQ haplotypes were treated as single units for association and clustering because of strong linkage in the cohort. In a later analysis, previously published TCR beta repertoires from some 640 donors were re-analyzed and high-resolution HLA genotyping was added so that TCR occurrence patterns could be studied. Every discovery cohort repertoire had been produced on one sequencing platform. What the authors observed across the whole study: A later genetic analysis reported fewer N-insertions in productive TCRs among donors in an Asian-associated ancestry cluster than the approximately 670-donor mean. The classifier was reported to diagnose cytomegalovirus status with high specificity and sensitivity in both the original cohort and the validation cohort. About 17 rarely observed V segments, including chromosome 9 orphons, were excluded from the earlier analysis of approximately 600 of the donors because counts were too low. Compared with equally common non-associated chains, HLA-associated TCR beta chains in a later analysis were more clonally expanded and had lower generation probabilities. The only immune exposure information available for the cohort was CMV serostatus. Roughly uniform sequencing depth across donors was assumed in presence/absence analyses, although this assumption may not hold. Most TCR sequences were observed very rarely across donors, whereas some public TCRs were present in many individuals. In an earlier analysis of some 500 of the donors, most TCR beta V segments appeared in productive rearrangements about 87% or about 30% of the time, broadly matching IMGT annotations. A total of fewer than 200 TCR beta chains were listed by the study as associated with cytomegalovirus. Assigning TCR associations to individual alleles was difficult when HLA alleles, especially DR and DQ, strongly co-occurred. In this cohort, only TCR beta chains were sequenced, and detectable features were limited by the absence of alpha or paired-chain data. A later analysis found that TCR association rates varied across HLA loci, with DRB1 alleles showing the most associated TCRs and HLA-C alleles the fewest. Because some donors lacked HLA typing at each locus, the association tests relied only on the typed subset. Most CMV-associated TCR beta chains appeared to be HLA-restricted in a later analysis, and the HLA associations seemed to be driven largely by CMV exposure. A further reported finding was that TCR beta sequences accurately predicted the HLA-A and HLA-B alleles for most subjects in the first cohort. The sequencing pipeline was judged likely to have produced a cluster of highly shared sequence variants as a technical artifact. A later analysis reported that several top co-occurrence clusters appeared linked to parvovirus B19, influenza, CMV and Epstein-Barr virus. A few of the identified cytomegalovirus-associated TCR beta chains were confirmed in vitro to be specific for cytomegalovirus antigens. A later genetic analysis associated a missense DCLRE1C variant with V-gene and J-gene trimming of TCR beta chains, and an independent cohort replicated the association. Correlated functional status among segregating V segments might reflect linkage disequilibrium, but an unknown experimental factor could not be ruled out. The authors suggested that the approach could potentially be extended to other disease states and immunological phenotypes. In a later analysis, around 17,000 TCR beta sequences were associated with specific HLA alleles at a false discovery rate of 0.05.

The cohort was made up of around 720 healthy bone marrow donors. At the time of sampling, all cohort members were nominally healthy, though unrecorded immune exposures were likely present. The donor was CMV seropositive and belonged to the group of 250 to 300 seropositive cohort members. A peripheral blood sample was collected from each donor, and TCR beta sequencing was performed on peripheral blood mononuclear cells. The Qiagen DNeasy Blood Extraction Kit was used to extract genomic DNA from the blood cell samples. The library was made by the immunoSEQ multiplex PCR assay. For the multiplex PCR, a mixture combining 60 forward primers for TCR Vbeta segments and 13 reverse primers for TCR Jbeta segments was used. A multiplex PCR assay on genomic DNA amplified the CDR3 region of rearranged TCR beta genes. On the Illumina HiSeq System, the amplified TCR beta libraries were sequenced as 87-base-pair reads. From the authors' description of their analysis: Across the roughly 700 repertoires, a later analysis counted tens of millions of unique TCR beta chains, 9 million to 14 million of which were shared by at least two donors. A nearest-neighbor algorithm error-corrected the raw reads and collapsed the reads into unique sequences, merging closely related sequences to remove PCR and sequencing errors. CDR3 sequences were aligned to IMGT reference sequences to assign V, D and J gene segments. Each retained sequence needed at least a six-nucleotide match to both a V gene segment and a J gene segment. Rearrangements were called productive when the CDR3 lacked stop codons and stayed in frame with V and J; all others were non-productive. Following IMGT convention, CDR3 was defined as the stretch from the second conserved V-encoded cysteine up to the conserved J-encoded phenylalanine. The earlier analysis of fewer than 700 of the donors excluded sequences that lacked an unambiguous match to a single V gene segment. In an earlier analysis of approximately 550 of the donors, V segments were called functional above 56.7% productive rearrangements and were called segregating when the between-donor standard deviation exceeded 5%. To diagnose cytomegalovirus status from the catalog of TCR beta chain sequences, a statistical classification framework was built. A later analysis assigned V and J genes by comparing TCR nucleotide sequences with IMGT/GENE-DB human TR gene sequences. Using the TCRdist pipeline, a later analysis assigned CDR3 sequences along with most-parsimonious VDJ recombination scenarios. A later analysis defined each TCR beta chain by its CDR3 amino acid sequence plus V-gene family, and excluded reads lacking a unique V-gene family. A later analysis removed 600 or so highly shared, low-generation-probability nucleotide sequences to deal with suspected cross-contamination and a sequencing artifact. For each public chain, a later analysis derived a clonal expansion index from normalized ranks of inferred template counts within each repertoire. A later analysis computed generation probabilities with a VDJ recombination model fitted to out-of-frame rearrangements, and checked the results against IGoR. Hypergeometric tests were used in a later analysis to score TCR-TCR, TCR-HLA and TCR-CMV co-occurrence, with a repertoire-size bias correction applied to the TCR pairs. A later analysis estimated false discovery rates by permuting HLA or CMV assignments 20 times. In a later analysis, co-occurring TCRs were grouped using DBSCAN, with TCRdist sequence similarity added in when clustering inside HLA-allele-positive subsets. Co-occurrence clustering excluded repertoires with fewer than 30,000 or more than 120,000 public chains, plus five with anomalous nucleotide sharing. Here the immuneACCESS table is served through TCRdb, limited to in-frame sequences with V and J called. Missing clones are a known gap in these copies; in checked studies unresolved V genes cover under half, and the rest lacks a known reason. V, J and clone size are those of that table, while D and trimming were read from the DNA. The sample has some 190,000 clones on record, approximately 70% of them singletons. About 3.1% of the sample comes from the top ten.

On this clone itself: Its binding antigen is unknown. Nothing much larger sits one base from this clone, and base qualities are not available.

The clonotype comes from a woman in her 30s in good health and CMV-seropositive. The material sequenced was PBMCs.

The CDR3 protein sequence reads: CASSQQGTSPNEKLFF. The bases read TGTGCCAGCAGCCAACAGGGGACATCCCCTAATGAAAAACTGTTTTTT. This chain is built from TRBV5-4 and TRBJ1-4, with 7 bases in between that match TRBD1. V lost 4 bases and J lost 3 bases, and the count of bases not matched to a germline gene is 9. According to the germline V gene (reference sequence), CDR1 reads SGHNT and CDR2 reads YYREEE. There are 16 amino acids in the CDR3, from cysteine to phenylalanine inclusive. Only the CDR3 part of the read is kept: 48 bases, read in frame from the first base. Reference TRBV5-4 and TRBJ1-4 proteins supply the regions before and after the CDR3; the full variable domain is: ETGVTQSPTHLIKTRGQQVTLRCSSQSGHNTVSWYQQALGQGPQFIFQYYREEENGRGNFPPRFSGLQFPNYSSELNVNALELDDSALYLCASSQQGTSPNEKLFFGSGTQLSVL.